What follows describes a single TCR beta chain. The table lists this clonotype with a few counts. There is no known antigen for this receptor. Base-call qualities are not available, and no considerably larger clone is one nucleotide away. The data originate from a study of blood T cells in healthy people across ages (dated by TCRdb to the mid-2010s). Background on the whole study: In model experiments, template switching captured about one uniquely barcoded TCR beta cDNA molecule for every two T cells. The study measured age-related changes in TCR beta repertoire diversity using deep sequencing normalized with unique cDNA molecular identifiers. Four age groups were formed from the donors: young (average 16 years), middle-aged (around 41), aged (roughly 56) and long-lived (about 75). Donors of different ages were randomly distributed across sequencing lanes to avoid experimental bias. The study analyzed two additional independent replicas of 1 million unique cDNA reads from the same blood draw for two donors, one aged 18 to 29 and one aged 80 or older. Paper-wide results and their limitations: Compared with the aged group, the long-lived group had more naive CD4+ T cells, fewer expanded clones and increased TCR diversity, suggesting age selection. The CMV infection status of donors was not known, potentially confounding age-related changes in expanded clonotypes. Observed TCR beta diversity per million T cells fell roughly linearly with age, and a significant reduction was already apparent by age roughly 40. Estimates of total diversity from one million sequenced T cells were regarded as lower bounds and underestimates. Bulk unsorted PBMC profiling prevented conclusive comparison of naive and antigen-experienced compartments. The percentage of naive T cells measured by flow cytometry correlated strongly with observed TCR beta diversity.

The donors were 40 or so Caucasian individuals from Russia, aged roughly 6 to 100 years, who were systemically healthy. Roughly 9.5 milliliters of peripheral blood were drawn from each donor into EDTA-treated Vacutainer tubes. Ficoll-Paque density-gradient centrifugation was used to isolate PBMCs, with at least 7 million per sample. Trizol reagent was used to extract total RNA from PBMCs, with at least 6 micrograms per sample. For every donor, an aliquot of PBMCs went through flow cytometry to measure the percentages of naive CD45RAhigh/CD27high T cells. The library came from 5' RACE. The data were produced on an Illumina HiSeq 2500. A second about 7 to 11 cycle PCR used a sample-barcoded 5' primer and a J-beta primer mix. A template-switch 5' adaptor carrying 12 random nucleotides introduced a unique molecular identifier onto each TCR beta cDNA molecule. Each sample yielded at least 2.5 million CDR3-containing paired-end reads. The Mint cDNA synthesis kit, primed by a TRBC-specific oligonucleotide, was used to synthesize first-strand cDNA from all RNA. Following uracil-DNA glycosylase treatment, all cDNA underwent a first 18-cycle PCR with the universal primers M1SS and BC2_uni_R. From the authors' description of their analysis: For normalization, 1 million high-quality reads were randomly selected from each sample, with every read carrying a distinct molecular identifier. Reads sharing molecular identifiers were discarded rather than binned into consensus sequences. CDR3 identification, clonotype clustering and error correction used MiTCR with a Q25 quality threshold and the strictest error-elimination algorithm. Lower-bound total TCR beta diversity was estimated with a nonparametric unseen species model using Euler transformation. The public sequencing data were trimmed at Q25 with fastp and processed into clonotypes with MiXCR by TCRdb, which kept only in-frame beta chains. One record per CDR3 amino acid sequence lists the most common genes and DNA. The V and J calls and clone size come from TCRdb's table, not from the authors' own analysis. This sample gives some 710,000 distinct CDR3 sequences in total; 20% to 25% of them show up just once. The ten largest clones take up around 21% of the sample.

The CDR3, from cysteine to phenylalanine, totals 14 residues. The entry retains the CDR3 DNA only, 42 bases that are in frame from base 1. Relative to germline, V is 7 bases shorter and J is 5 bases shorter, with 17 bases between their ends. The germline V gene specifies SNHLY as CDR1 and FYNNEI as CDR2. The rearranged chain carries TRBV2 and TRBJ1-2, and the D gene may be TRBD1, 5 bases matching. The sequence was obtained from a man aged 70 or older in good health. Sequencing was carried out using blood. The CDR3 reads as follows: CASIDRIRMYGYTF. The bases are TGTGCCAGCATTGACAGAATCCGAATGTATGGCTACACCTTC. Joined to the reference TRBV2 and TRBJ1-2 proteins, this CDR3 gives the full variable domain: EPEVTQTPSHQVTQMGQEVILRCVPISNHLYFYWYRQILGQKVEFLVSFYNNEISEKSEIFDDQFSVERPDGSNFTLKIRSTKLEDSAMYFCASIDRIRMYGYTFGSGTRLTVV.